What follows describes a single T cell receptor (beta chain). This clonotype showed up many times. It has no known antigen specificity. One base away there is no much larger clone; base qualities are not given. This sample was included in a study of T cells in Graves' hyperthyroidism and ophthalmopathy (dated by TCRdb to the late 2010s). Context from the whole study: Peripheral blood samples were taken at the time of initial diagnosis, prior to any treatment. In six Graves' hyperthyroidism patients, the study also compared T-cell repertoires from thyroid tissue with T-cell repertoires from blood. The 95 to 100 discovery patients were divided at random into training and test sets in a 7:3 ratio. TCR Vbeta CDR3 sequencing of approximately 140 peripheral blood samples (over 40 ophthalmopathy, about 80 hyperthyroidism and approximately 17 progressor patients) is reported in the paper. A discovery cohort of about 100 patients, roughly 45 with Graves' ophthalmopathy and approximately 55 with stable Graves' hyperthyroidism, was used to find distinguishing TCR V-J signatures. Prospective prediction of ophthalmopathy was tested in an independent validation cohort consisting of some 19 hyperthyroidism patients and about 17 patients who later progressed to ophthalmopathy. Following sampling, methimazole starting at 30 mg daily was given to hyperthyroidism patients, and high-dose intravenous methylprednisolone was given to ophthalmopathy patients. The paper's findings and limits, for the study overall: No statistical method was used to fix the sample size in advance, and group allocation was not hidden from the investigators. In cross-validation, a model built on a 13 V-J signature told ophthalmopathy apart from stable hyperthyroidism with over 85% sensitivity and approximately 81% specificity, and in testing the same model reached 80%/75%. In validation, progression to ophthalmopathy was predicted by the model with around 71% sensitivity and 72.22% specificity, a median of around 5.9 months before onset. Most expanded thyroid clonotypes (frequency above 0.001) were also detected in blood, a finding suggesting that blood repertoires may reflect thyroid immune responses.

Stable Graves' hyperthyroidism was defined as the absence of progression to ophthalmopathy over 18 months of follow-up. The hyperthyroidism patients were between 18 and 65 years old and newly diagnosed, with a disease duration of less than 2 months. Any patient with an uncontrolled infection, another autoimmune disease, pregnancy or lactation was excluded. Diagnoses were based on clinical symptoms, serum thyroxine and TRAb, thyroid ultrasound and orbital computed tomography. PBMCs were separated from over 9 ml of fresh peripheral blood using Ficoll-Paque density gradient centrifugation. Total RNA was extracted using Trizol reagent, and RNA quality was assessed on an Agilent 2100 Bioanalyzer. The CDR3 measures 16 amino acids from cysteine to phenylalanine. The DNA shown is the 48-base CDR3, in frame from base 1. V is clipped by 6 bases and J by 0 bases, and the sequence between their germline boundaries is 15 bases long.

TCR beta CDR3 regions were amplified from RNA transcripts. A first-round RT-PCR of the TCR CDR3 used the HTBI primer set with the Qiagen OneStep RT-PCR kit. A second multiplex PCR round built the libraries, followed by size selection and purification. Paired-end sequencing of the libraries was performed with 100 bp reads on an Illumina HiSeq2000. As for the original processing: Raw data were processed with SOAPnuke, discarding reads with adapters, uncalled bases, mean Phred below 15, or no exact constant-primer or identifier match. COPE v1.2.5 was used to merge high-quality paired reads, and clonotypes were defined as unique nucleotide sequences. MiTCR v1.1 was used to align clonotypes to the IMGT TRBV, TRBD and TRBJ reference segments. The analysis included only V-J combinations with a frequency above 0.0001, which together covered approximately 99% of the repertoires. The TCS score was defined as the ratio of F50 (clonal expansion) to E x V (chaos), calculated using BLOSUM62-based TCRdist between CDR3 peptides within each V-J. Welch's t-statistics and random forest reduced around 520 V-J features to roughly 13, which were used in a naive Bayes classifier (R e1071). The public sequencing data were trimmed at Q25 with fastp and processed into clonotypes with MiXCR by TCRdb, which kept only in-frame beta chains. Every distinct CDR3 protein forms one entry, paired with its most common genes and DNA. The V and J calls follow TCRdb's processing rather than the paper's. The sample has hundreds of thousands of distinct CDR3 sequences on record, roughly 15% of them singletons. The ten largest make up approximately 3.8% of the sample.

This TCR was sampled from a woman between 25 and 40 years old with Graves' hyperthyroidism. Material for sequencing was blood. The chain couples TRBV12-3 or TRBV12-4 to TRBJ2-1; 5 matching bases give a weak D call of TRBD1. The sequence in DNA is TGTGCCAGCAGCCCCGACAGATGGAGCTCCTACAATGAGCAGTTCTTC. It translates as CASSPDRWSSYNEQFF.